This TCR beta chain was profiled in a study of siplizumab effects on memory and regulatory T cells. Whole-study results and caveats: Both greater diversity than memory cells and a major contribution to the alloresponse seemed to characterize naive T cells.

Each sample yielded roughly 100,000 assayed TCR templates. Clones were sequenced by immunoSEQ multiplex PCR, and TCRdb holds only the in-frame ones, with some missing. Of about 60,000 clones listed, around four fifths are singletons. Germline CDR1 reads MNHNY; CDR2 reads SVGAGI (reference sequence). This CDR3 spans 10 amino acids. V was trimmed by 2 bases and J by 8 bases, leaving 0 bases between them. In the case of this clone: Its specificity is not known.

The receptor's source is a human donor in good health. The rearrangement joins TRBV6-6 to TRBJ1-4; D remains ambiguous. Sequenced input: memory CD4+ T cells sorted from blood. In nucleotides, the CDR3 is TGTGCCAGCAGTTACGAAAAACTGTTTTTT. Protein product: CASSYEKLFF.